These 23 T cell receptor beta chains were sequenced from one sample in a study of T cells after yellow fever vaccination. In TCRdb, the 5' RACE reads were re-called with MiXCR into one record per CDR3 protein. In the table there are 29,000 or so distinct CDR3 sequences, approximately 6% of which are singletons. Sequencing was performed on PBMCs, either bulk or a sorted T-cell subset (CD4+, CD8+, memory, or dextramer-sorted; not recorded which), taken on the day of the yellow fever booster vaccination. All receptors derive from a man aged 25-45 years who received the YFV17D yellow fever vaccine.

The V call is TRBV20-1, the J call TRBJ2-3, with no clear D. The germline CDR1 and CDR2 sequences are DFQATT and SNEGSKA (reference sequence). The CDR3 covers 15 residues. Trimming took off 2 bases at V and 4 bases at J, with 16 bases between the two ends. The CDR3 sequence: CSARPGLQSPDTQYF. CDR3 bases: TGCAGTGCTAGACCCGGGCTACAATCGCCAGATACGCAGTATTTT.

This clonotype was picked up many times. V usage is TRBV12-3 or TRBV12-4 and J usage is TRBJ1-2; D is undetermined. This CDR3 spans 15 amino acids. V lost 5 bases and J 7 bases, leaving 20 bases between the germline ends. CDR3 region: CASSPHVPLEGGYTF. The CDR3 DNA reads TGTGCCAGCAGTCCCCATGTCCCGCTTGAGGGTGGCTACACCTTC.

This clonotype is large in the sample. CDR3 region: CASSVAGLAGGQQETQYF. For the CDR3, the DNA is TGTGCCAGCAGCGTAGCGGGACTAGCGGGAGGACAACAAGAGACCCAGTACTTC. The chain carries TRBV9 and TRBJ2-5, with 15 nucleotides matching TRBD2. Germline V CDR1 and CDR2: SGDLS, YYNGEE. The CDR3 is 18 residues long. Trimming removed 0 bases from V and 2 bases from J; junction bases left unmatched: 5.

This clonotype was observed at least ten times. V gene TRBV12-3 or TRBV12-4 combines with J gene TRBJ2-5, with D possibly TRBD2 on 6 matching bases. The CDR3 runs 14 residues. V was pared by 6 bases and J by 4 bases, with 15 bases between. The CDR3 DNA sequence: TGTGCCAGCAGCCGGGGGTCGGGGACAGAGACCCAGTACTTC. It yields the protein CASSRGSGTETQYF.

This clonotype appeared many times. DNA for the CDR3: TGTGCCAGCATCACCGCGGGAACTCCTAAGACTGAAGCTTTCTTT. This encodes CASITAGTPKTEAFF. The chain uses TRBV3-1 and TRBJ1-1; D remains ambiguous. With 7 bases removed from V and 5 bases from J, the gap between germline ends came to 20 bases. The CDR3 is made up of 15 amino acids. Per germline, CDR1 LGHDT and CDR2 YNNKEL (reference sequence).

Ten or more counts support this clonotype. V gene TRBV29-1 combines with J gene TRBJ1-2; TRBD1 is a possible D gene (6 bases). CDR3 length: 14 amino acids. Germline loops: CDR1 SQVTM, CDR2 ANQGSEA. Trimming pared 0 bases from V and 1 base from J, leaving 9 bases between. The DNA for the CDR3 is TGCAGCGTTGAAGACAGGACAGTTAACTATGGCTACACCTTC. It specifies CSVEDRTVNYGYTF. The full variable domain, completed using reference TRBV29-1 and TRBJ1-2, is SAVISQKPSRDICQRGTSLTIQCQVDSQVTMMFWYRQQPGQSLTLIATANQGSEATYESGFVIDKFPISRPNLTFSTLTVSNMSPEDSSIYLCSVEDRTVNYGYTFGSGTRLTVV.

This clonotype was seen many times. The DNA of the CDR3 is TGCAGCGCCAAGGACAGGGACGACTACGAGCAGTACTTC. It translates to CSAKDRDDYEQYF. The chain links TRBV29-1 to TRBJ2-7, with 8 positions matching TRBD1. CDR1 is SQVTM and CDR2 is ANQGSEA in the germline V gene. The V segment lost 7 bases and the J segment 3 bases; nucleotides outside the gene matches: 8. The CDR3 has 13 residues.

This clonotype showed up just a few times. DNA of the CDR3: TGTGCCAGCAGTCGGAGACAGGGGATAGGGGAGACCCAGTACTTC. It translates to CASSRRQGIGETQYF. The chain links TRBV12-3 or TRBV12-4 to TRBJ2-5, with 8 positions matching TRBD1. The CDR3 spans 15 residues. V shed 5 bases, J shed 5 bases, and the junction held 10 bases outside the gene matches.

This clonotype was counted ten times or more. J is TRBJ2-3 and V is TRBV27, with D tentatively TRBD1 (6 bases). V was pared by 3 bases and J by 5 bases, with 12 bases between. Looked up from germline, CDR1 is MNHEY and CDR2 is SMNVEV (reference sequence). The CDR3 totals 14 residues. This chain's CDR3 is CASSFTARGDTQYF. The CDR3 DNA sequence: TGTGCCAGCAGTTTTACCGCCAGGGGAGATACGCAGTATTTT.

This clonotype has more than one count but fewer than ten. This sequence joins TRBV29-1 and TRBJ2-7; D call uncertain. The CDR3 has 10 amino acids. Trimming pared 4 bases from V and 5 bases from J, leaving 6 bases between. CDR1 SQVTM and CDR2 ANQGSEA come from the germline V gene. The CDR3 DNA follows: TGCAGCGTTGGGTCCAACGAGCAGTACTTC. Protein: CSVGSNEQYF.

The CDR3 coding sequence is TGTGCCAGCAGCCGCGGACTAGCGGGAGGAGAGACCCAGTACTTC. Its translation: CASSRGLAGGETQYF. The rearrangement uses TRBV7-3 and TRBJ2-5, with 14 bases identical to TRBD2. V shed 5 bases, J shed 4 bases, and the junction held 3 bases outside the gene matches. The CDR3 sequence is 15 residues long. Germline loops: CDR1 SGHTA, CDR2 FQGTGA. The variable domain in full, completed from reference TRBV7-3 and TRBJ2-5, reads GAGVSQTPSNKVTEKGKYVELRCDPISGHTALYWYRQSLGQGPEFLIYFQGTGAADDSGLPNDRFFAVRPEGSVSTLKIQRTERGDSAVYLCASSRGLAGGETQYFGPGTRLLVL.

Ten or more counts support this clonotype. The chain combines TRBV11-2 with TRBJ1-2; D unclear. This CDR3 is built from 13 residues. Germline assignment: CDR1 SGHAT and CDR2 FQNNGV. V lost 5 bases, J lost 8 bases, and 15 bases lay in between. The CDR3 here is CASSQTDARGYTF. CDR3 nucleotides: TGTGCCAGCAGCCAGACGGACGCTCGCGGCTACACCTTC.

This clonotype was seen repeatedly, ten times or more. The chain uses TRBV5-6 and TRBJ2-1; TRBD1 matches 7 bases. There are 17 residues in the CDR3. Per the germline V gene, CDR1 is SGHDT and CDR2 is YYEEEE. J was trimmed by 1 base and V by 3 bases; bases with no gene match: 10. The DNA for the CDR3 is TGTGCCAGCAGCTCCCCCCTGACAGGGCCTTCCTACAATGAGCAGTTCTTC. As protein: CASSSPLTGPSYNEQFF. The whole variable domain, filled in from reference TRBV5-6 and TRBJ2-1, reads DAGVTQSPTHLIKTRGQQVTLRCSPKSGHDTVSWYQQALGQGPQFIFQYYEEEERQRGNFPDRFSGHQFPNYSSELNVNALLLGDSALYLCASSSPLTGPSYNEQFFGPGTRLTVL.

This clonotype has ten or more counts. The rearrangement links TRBV7-9 to TRBJ1-2; the match to TRBD1 covers 9 bases. CDR3 length: 17 amino acids. Trimming at V came to 2 bases and at J to 2 bases, leaving 9 bases not matched to a gene. Germline values: CDR1 SEHNR, CDR2 FQNEAQ (reference sequence). The CDR3 DNA reads TGTGCCAGCAGCTTATGGGCGGGGACAGGGAGAAACTATGGCTACACCTTC. Translation gives CASSLWAGTGRNYGYTF.

This clonotype was seen ten or more times. The chain employs TRBV10-3 and TRBJ2-1; D may be TRBD1 (6 bases). The CDR3 is 13 residues long. V was pared by 9 bases and J by 6 bases, with 15 bases between. In germline, CDR1 is ENHRY, CDR2 SYGVKD. CDR3 loop: CAMGAADRNEQFF. The CDR3 region has the DNA TGTGCCATGGGGGCCGCCGACCGCAATGAGCAGTTCTTC.

This clonotype showed up many times. This sequence joins TRBV2 and TRBJ1-5; possibly TRBD1 for D (5 bases). The germline CDR1 and CDR2 sequences are SNHLY and FYNNEI. Trimming removed 7 bases from V and 3 bases from J, with 16 bases in between. The CDR3 is 15 amino acids. The CDR3 sequence: CASTTGAFLNQPQHF. The DNA of the CDR3 is TGTGCCAGCACAACAGGCGCTTTTCTCAATCAGCCCCAGCATTTT.

This clonotype was recorded at least ten times. The rearrangement uses TRBV7-2 and TRBJ2-7, with D perhaps TRBD2 (5 bases). There are 14 residues in the CDR3. The germline V gene has CDR1 SGHTA and CDR2 FQGNSA. The V end lost 2 bases, the J end lost 3 bases, and 11 bases lay between the germline ends. The CDR3 DNA follows: TGTGCCAGCAGCTTACAATCCGGGGTCTACGAGCAGTACTTC. Translating gives CASSLQSGVYEQYF.

This clonotype has more than one count but fewer than ten. The chain combines TRBV29-1 with TRBJ1-1; D perhaps matches TRBD1 (5 bases). This CDR3 comprises 12 residues. The V gene's germline CDR1 is SQVTM and CDR2 ANQGSEA. Trimming left V 4 bases short and J 2 bases short, with 8 bases between. The CDR3 coding sequence is TGCAGCGTTGTGAGGGGTAACACTGAAGCTTTCTTT. It encodes CSVVRGNTEAFF.

The V gene is TRBV5-1, the J gene TRBJ2-1; D not certain. The V end was cut by 0 bases, the J end by 7 bases, with 8 bases between. This CDR3 has 13 residues. Looked up from germline, CDR1 is SGHRS and CDR2 is YFSETQ. The CDR3 spells CASSLAPGNEQFF. CDR3 DNA: TGCGCCAGCAGCTTGGCTCCTGGGAATGAGCAGTTCTTC.

The chain combines TRBV18 with TRBJ1-6; TRBD1 is a possible D gene (5 bases). The germline V and J ends were trimmed by 2 bases and 15 bases, with 14 bases remaining between them. The CDR3 loop spans 13 amino acids. Germline CDR1 KGHSH, CDR2 LQKENI. The CDR3 DNA reads as TGTGCCAGCTCACCAGAACCGGGACTCCTCCTCCACTTT. This sequence encodes CASSPEPGLLLHF.

This clonotype was seen ten or more times. The chain couples TRBV5-1 to TRBJ2-1; perhaps TRBD2 as D (6 bases). Germline V CDR1 and CDR2: SGHRS, YFSETQ. V lost 0 bases, J lost 5 bases, and 9 bases lay in between. The CDR3 totals 14 residues. CDR3 sequence (DNA): TGCGCCAGCAGCTTGGAGGGCGGGGACAATGAGCAGTTCTTC. It encodes CASSLEGGDNEQFF.

This clonotype was seen ten or more times. V and J are TRBV6-2 or TRBV6-3 and TRBJ2-4, with D possibly being TRBD2 (6 bases). V lost 4 bases, J lost 0 bases, and 10 bases lay in between. The CDR3 runs to 15 residues. CDR1 is MNHEY, CDR2 SVGEGT, per germline. The CDR3 DNA sequence: TGTGCCAGCAGTTTGGGACTGTTAGCCAAAAACATTCAGTACTTC. Amino acid sequence: CASSLGLLAKNIQYF.

This clonotype has at least ten counts. V gene TRBV20-1 combines with J gene TRBJ1-1; 7 positions match TRBD1. The V segment lost 2 bases and the J segment 6 bases; nucleotides outside the gene matches: 9. CDR3 size: 14 residues. The germline gives CDR1 DFQATT, CDR2 SNEGSKA (reference sequence). The CDR3 sequence: CSARRYGQVPEAFF. CDR3 coding DNA: TGCAGTGCTAGAAGATATGGACAGGTCCCTGAAGCTTTCTTT.